The clone carrying this T cell receptor (beta chain) occurred a few times. Its antigen is unknown. These data originate in a study of T-cell reconstitution after alpha-beta-depleted transplantation in children. Regarding the study as a whole: Newly made T cells mostly supplied T-cell counts and diversity one year after transplant. About two months after transplant, alpha-beta T cells reportedly came from several hundred expanded graft clones. Some patients' high day-60 TCRbeta diversity was traced to surviving recipient T cells and thymic progenitors.

As it was prepared, the TCRbeta library received unique molecular identifiers. Using its own MiXCR run on the PCR reads, TCRdb lists one record per CDR3 protein. Found here are under 85,000 distinct CDR3 sequences, 15% to 20% of them singletons; the top ten hold 51%. CDR3 length: 15 amino acids. Germline CDR1 MNHNS, CDR2 SASEGT. Trimming removed 3 bases at V and 2 bases at J, with 11 bases between. The sequencing used PBMCs, mostly from graft donor cells, collected 360 days after TCRalphabeta/CD19-depleted stem cell transplant. The chain uses TRBV6-1 and TRBJ1-5, with D unclear. This clonotype was sampled from a male patient between 2 and 10 years old who had a stem cell transplant for acute lymphoblastic leukemia, so the T cells may come from the graft donor. The CDR3 DNA reads TGTGCCAGCAGTGATGGGCTGTTAGGCAATCAGCCCCAGCATTTT. Its translation is CASSDGLLGNQPQHF.